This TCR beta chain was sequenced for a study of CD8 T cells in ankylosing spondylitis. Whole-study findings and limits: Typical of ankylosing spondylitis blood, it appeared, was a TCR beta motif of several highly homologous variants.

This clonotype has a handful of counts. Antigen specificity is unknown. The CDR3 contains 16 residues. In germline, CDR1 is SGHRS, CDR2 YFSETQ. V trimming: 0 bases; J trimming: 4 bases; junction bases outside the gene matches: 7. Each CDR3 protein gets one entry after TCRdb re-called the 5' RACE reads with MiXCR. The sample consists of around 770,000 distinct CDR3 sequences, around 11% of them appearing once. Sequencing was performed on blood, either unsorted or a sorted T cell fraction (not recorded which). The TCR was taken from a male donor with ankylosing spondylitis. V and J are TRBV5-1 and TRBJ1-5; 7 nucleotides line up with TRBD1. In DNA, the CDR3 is TGCGCCAGCAGCTTGGGTACAGGGGATCAAAATCAGCCCCAGCATTTT. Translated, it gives CASSLGTGDQNQPQHF. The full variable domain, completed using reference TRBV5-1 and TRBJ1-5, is KAGVTQTPRYLIKTRGQQVTLSCSPISGHRSVSWYQQTPGQGLQFLFEYFSETQRNKGNFPGRFSGRQFSNSRSEMNVSTLELGDSALYLCASSLGTGDQNQPQHFGDGTRLSIL.